A selection of T cell receptor beta chains follows, all from one sample in a study of cytomegalovirus exposure and HLA in healthy donors. Method: immunoSEQ multiplex PCR; TCRdb's copy keeps in-frame clones and lacks some. Of 100,000 to 150,000 clones detected, around three quarters appear once; the ten largest clones hold approximately 1.3%. The sample taken for sequencing was PBMCs. These receptors originate from a female donor in good health and CMV-seronegative. CDR3s include the opening cysteine and the closing phenylalanine or tryptophan. A D gene is named only where the DNA matches it firmly. Rows give clone size only sometimes, using once, few, many, or a class for an expanded clone.

v_call	clone_size	j_call	d_call	cdr3_nt	cdr3_aa
TRBV19	.	TRBJ2-1	TRBD2	TGTGCCAGTAGTATCTTGTTACTAGCGGGGGGGAACCATCACAATGAGCAGTTCTTC	CASSILLLAGGNHHNEQFF
TRBV9	.	TRBJ1-1	TRBD1	TGTGCCAGCAGTTTGGGACAGGGTGGGGACACTGAAGCTTTCTTT	CASSLGQGGDTEAFF
TRBV5-1	.	TRBJ2-1	.	TGCGCCAGCAGCCCCGATCCGACTAGCTCCTACAATGAGCAGTTCTTC	CASSPDPTSSYNEQFF
TRBV7-9	.	TRBJ2-5	TRBD1	TGTGCCAGCAGCTTAAGGACAGGGGGAGAGACCCAGTACTTC	CASSLRTGGETQYF
TRBV5-1	.	TRBJ1-1	.	TGCGCCAGCAGCTTGGACCGACGACAGGTGGTCACTGAAGCTTTCTTT	CASSLDRRQVVTEAFF
TRBV30	.	TRBJ1-1	TRBD1	TGTGCCTGGGAAGGGGACAGGGGGAGATCGGTGGCTGAAGCTTTCTTT	CAWEGDRGRSVAEAFF
TRBV9	few	TRBJ1-2	.	TGTGCCAGCAGCCCCCTCGAGGGTCCATTCTATGGCTACACCTTC	CASSPLEGPFYGYTF
TRBV5-1	.	TRBJ2-3	TRBD2	TGCGCCAGCAGCTTAGCGGGAGCCACAGATACGCAGTATTTT	CASSLAGATDTQYF
TRBV7-9	.	TRBJ2-7	TRBD1	TGTGCCAGCAGCTCAGTAGGACAGGGTAAGGACTACGAGCAGTACTTC	CASSSVGQGKDYEQYF
TRBV14	.	TRBJ1-6	.	TGTGCCAGCAGCCAAGACACGGGTCTCCCATTCCCCCGCCTCCACTTT	CASSQDTGLPFPRLHF
TRBV10-2	.	TRBJ2-7	.	TGCGCCAGCAGAAGACGTGAGGCCTACGAGCAGTACTTC	CASRRREAYEQYF
TRBV10-2	.	TRBJ2-1	.	TGCGCCAGCAGTGAGTCGATCGACAGGAAAATGTTCTTC	CASSESIDRKMFF
TRBV11-3	.	TRBJ2-7	TRBD1	TGTGCCAGCAGCCCGGTCGACAGGGGGGCAAGGGACGAGCAGTACTTC	CASSPVDRGARDEQYF
TRBV11-2	once	TRBJ2-5	TRBD1	TGTGCCAGCAGCTCCCGGACAGGGATCGAGACCCAGTACTTC	CASSSRTGIETQYF
TRBV2	few	TRBJ1-1	.	TGTGCCAGCAGTGACTCGGGGGGCGGCACTGAAGCTTTCTTT	CASSDSGGGTEAFF
TRBV5-4	.	TRBJ1-4	TRBD1	TGTGCCAGCAGCCCAGGGACAGGGGGTCATGAAAAACTGTTTTTT	CASSPGTGGHEKLFF